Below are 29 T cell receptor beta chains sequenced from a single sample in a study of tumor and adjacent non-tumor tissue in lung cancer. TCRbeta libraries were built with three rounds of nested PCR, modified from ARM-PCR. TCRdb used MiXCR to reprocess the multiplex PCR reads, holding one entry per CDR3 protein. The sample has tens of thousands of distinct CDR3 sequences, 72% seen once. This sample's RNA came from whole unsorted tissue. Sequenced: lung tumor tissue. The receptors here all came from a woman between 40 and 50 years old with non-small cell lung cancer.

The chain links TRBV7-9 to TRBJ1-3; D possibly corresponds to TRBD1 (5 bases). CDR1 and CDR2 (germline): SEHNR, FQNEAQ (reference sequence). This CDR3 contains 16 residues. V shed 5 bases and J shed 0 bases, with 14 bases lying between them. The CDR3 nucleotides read TGTGCCAGCAGCCCCAAACTAGGGGTCTCTGGAAACACCATATATTTT. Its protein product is CASSPKLGVSGNTIYF.

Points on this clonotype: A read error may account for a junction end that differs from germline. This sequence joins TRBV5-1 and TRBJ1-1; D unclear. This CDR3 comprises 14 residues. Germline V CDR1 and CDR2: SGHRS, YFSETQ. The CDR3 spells CASSLEVQSTRAFF. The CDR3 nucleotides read TGCGCCAGTAGCTTGGAAGTCCAGAGTACGCGAGCTTTCTTT.

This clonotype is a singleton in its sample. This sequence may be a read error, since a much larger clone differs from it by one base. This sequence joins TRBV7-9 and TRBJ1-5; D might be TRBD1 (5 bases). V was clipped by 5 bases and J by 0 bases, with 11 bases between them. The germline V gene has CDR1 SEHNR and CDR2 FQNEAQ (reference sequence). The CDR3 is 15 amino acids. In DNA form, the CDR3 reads TGTGCCAGCAGCCTCGGACATCATAGCAATCAGCCCCAGCATTTT. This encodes CASSLGHHSNQPQHF.

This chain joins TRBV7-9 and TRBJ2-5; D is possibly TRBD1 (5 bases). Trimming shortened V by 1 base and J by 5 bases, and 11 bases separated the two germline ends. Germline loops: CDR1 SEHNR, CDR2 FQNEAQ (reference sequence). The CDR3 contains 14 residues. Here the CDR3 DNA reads TGTGCCAGCAGCTTAGTATCAGGGTCCGAGACCCAGTACTTC. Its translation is CASSLVSGSETQYF.

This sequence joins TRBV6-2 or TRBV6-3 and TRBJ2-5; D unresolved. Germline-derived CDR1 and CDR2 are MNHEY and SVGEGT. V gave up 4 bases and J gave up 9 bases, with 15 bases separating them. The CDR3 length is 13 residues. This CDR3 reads CASSSLRLPPQYF. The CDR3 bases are TGTGCCAGCAGTTCCCTCAGGTTACCCCCCCAGTACTTC.

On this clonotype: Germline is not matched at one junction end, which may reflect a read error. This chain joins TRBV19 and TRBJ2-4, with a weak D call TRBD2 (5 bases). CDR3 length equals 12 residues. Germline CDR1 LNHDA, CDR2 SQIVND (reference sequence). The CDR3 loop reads CTSGQAKNIQYF. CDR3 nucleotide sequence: TGTACCAGCGGTCAAGCCAAAAACATTCAGTATTTC.

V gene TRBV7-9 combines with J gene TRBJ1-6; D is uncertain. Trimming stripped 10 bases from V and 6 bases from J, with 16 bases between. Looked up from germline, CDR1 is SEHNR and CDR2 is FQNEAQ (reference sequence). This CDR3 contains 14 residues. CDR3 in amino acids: CANSSGSSNSPLHF. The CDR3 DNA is TGTGCCAACAGTTCCGGCAGTTCTAATTCACCCCTCCACTTT.

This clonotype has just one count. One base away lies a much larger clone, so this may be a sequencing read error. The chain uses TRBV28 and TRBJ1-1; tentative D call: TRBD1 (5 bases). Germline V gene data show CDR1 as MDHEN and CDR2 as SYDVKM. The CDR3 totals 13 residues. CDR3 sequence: CTSNMGRATEAFF. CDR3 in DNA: TGTACCAGCAATATGGGCAGGGCAACTGAAGCTTTCTTT.

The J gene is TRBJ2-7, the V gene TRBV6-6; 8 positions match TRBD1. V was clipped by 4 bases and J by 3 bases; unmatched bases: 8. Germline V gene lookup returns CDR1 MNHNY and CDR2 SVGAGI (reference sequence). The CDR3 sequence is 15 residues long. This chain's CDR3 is CASSCSLTGVYEQYF. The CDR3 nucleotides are TGTGCCAGCAGTTGCTCCTTGACAGGGGTCTACGAGCAGTACTTC.

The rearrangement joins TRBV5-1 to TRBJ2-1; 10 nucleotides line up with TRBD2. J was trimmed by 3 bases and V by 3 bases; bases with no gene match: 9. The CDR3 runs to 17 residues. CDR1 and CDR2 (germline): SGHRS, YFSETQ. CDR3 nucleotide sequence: TGCGCCAGCAGCTGGGCTAGCGGGAGCCCGAACTACAATGAGCAGTTCTTC. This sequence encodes CASSWASGSPNYNEQFF.

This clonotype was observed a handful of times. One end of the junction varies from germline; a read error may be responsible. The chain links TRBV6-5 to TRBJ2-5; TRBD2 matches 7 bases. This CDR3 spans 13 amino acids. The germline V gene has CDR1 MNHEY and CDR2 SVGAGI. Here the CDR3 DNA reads TGTGCCAGCAGAGGGACTAACGTCGAGACTCAGTACTTC. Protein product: CASRGTNVETQYF.

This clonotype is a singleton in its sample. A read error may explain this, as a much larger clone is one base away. CDR3: CASCEGDGANVLTF. For the CDR3, the DNA is TGTGCCAGCTGCGAAGGGGATGGGGCCAACGTCCTGACTTTC. The genes are TRBV7-9 and TRBJ2-6, with D possibly matching TRBD1 (5 bases). Germline CDR1 SEHNR, CDR2 FQNEAQ (reference sequence). The V and J ends lost 8 bases and 3 bases respectively, with 11 bases between them. The CDR3 contains 14 residues.

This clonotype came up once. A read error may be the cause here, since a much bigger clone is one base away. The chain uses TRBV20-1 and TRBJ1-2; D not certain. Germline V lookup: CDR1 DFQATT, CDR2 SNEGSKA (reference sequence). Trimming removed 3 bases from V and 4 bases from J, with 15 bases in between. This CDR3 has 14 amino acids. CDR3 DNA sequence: TGCAGTGCTAGTGAAGGACGGGTCTTCTATGGCTACACCTTC. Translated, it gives CSASEGRVFYGYTF.

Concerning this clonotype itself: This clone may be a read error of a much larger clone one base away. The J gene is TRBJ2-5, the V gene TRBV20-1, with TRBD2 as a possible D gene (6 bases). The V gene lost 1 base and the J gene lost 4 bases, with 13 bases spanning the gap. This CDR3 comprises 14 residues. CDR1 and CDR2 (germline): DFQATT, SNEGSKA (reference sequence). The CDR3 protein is CSARGSGVSETQYF. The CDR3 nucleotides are TGCAGTGCTAGAGGGTCGGGGGTATCAGAGACCCAGTACTTC.

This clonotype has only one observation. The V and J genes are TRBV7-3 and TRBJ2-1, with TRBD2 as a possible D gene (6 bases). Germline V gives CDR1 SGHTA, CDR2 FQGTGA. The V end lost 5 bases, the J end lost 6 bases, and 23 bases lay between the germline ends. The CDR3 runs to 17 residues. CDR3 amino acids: CASSPHLTNGRGNEQFF. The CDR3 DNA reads TGTGCCAGCAGCCCCCACCTAACTAACGGGAGAGGCAATGAGCAGTTCTTC. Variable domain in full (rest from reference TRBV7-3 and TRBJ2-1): GAGVSQTPSNKVTEKGKYVELRCDPISGHTALYWYRQSLGQGPEFLIYFQGTGAADDSGLPNDRFFAVRPEGSVSTLKIQRTERGDSAVYLCASSPHLTNGRGNEQFFGPGTRLTVL.

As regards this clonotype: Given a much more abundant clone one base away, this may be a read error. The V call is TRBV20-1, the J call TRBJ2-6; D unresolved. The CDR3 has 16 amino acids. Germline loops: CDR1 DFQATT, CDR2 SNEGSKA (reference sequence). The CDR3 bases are TGCAGTGATAGAATGTCCGTGGGTGCTGGGGCCAACGTCCTGACTTTC. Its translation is CSDRMSVGAGANVLTF.

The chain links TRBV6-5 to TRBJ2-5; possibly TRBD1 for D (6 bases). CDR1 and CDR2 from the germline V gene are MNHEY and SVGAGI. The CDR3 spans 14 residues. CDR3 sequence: CTNSYPTGPETQYF. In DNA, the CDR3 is TGTACCAACAGTTACCCCACAGGGCCGGAGACCCAGTACTTC.

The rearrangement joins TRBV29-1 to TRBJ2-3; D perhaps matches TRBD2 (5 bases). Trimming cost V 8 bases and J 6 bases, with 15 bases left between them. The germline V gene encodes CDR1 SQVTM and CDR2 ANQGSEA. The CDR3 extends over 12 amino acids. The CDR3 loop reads CSPGFGEDTQYF. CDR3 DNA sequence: TGCAGCCCAGGCTTCGGGGAGGATACGCAGTATTTT.

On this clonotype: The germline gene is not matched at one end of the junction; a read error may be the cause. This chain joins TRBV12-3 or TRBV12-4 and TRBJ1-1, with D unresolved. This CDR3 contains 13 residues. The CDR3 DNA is TGTGCCAACAGTTTAGGCAAGCACCACGAAGCTTTCTTT. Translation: CANSLGKHHEAFF.

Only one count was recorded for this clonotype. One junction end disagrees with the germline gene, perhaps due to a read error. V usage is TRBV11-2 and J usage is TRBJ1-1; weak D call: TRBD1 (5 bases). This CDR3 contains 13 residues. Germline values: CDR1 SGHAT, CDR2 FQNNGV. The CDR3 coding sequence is TGTGACAGCGGACTGGGAGGGGACACTGAAGCTTTCTTT. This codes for CDSGLGGDTEAFF.

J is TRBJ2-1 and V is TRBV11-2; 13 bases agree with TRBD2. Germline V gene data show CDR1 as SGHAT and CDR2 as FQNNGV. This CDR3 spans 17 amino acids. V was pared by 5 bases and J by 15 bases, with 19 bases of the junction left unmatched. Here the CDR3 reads CASSKRTSGGSYNERFF. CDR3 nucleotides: TGTGCCAGCAGCAAAAGGACTAGCGGGGGCTCCTACAATGAGAGGTTCTTC.

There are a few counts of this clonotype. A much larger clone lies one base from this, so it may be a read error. This chain's CDR3 is CASIVETGDSNQPQHF. The CDR3 nucleotides are TGTGCCAGCATCGTCGAGACAGGGGATAGCAATCAGCCCCAGCATTTT. The genes are TRBV5-6 and TRBJ1-5, with 8 bases that match TRBD1. Germline V gene sequence: CDR1 SGHDT, CDR2 YYEEEE. Trimming took 6 bases from V and 0 from J; bases not matched to a gene: 8. CDR3 length: 16 amino acids.

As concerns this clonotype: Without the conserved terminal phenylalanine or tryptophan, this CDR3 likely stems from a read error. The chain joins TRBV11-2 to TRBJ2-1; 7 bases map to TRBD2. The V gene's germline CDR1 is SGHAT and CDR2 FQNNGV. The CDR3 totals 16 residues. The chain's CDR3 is CANSLGPLAWRNEQFL. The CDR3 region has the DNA TGTGCCAACAGCTTAGGGCCACTAGCGTGGCGCAATGAGCAGTTCTTA.

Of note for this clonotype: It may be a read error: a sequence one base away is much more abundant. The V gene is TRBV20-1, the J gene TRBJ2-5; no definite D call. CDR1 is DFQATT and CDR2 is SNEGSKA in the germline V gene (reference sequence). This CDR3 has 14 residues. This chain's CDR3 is CNARSGNTQETQYF. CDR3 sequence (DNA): TGCAATGCTAGGTCCGGCAATACTCAAGAGACCCAGTACTTC.

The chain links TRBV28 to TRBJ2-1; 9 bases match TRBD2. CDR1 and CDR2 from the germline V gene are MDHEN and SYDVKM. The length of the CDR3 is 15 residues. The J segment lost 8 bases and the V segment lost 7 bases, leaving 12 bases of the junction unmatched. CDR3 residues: CASMKTSGEYDEQFF. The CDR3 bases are TGTGCCAGCATGAAGACTAGCGGTGAATATGATGAGCAGTTCTTC. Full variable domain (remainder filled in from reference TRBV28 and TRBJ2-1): DVKVTQSSRYLVKRTGEKVFLECVQDMDHENMFWYRQDPGLGLRLIYFSYDVKMKEKGDIPEGYSVSREKKERFSLILESASTNQTSMYLCASMKTSGEYDEQFFGPGTRLTVL.

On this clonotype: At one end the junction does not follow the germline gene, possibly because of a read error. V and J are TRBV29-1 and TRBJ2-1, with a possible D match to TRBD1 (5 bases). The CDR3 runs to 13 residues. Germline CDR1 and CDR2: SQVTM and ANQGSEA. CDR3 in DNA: TGCAGCGTAAAGTGGACACTTCTCAATGGGCAGTTCTTC. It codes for CSVKWTLLNGQFF.

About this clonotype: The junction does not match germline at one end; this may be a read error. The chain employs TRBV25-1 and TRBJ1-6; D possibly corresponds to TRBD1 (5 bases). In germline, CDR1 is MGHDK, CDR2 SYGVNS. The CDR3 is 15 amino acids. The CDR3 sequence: CASNELGTGGSPLHF. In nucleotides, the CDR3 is TGTGCCAGCAATGAATTGGGGACGGGTGGTTCACCCCTCCACTTT.

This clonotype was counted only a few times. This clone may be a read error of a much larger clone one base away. CDR3 coding DNA: TGTGCCAGCAGCCGACTAGCGGGGGGCTCCTACATTGAGCAGTTCTTC. Its protein product is CASSRLAGGSYIEQFF. The V gene is TRBV7-9, the J gene TRBJ2-1; 13 nucleotides agree with TRBD2. Germline V CDR1 and CDR2: SEHNR, FQNEAQ (reference sequence). The CDR3 has 16 amino acids.

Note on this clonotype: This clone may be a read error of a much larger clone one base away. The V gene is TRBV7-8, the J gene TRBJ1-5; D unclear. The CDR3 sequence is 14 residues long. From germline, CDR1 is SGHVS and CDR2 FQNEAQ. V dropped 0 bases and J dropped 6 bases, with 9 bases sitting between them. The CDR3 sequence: CASSLAAGIQPQHF. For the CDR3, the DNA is TGTGCCAGCAGCTTAGCGGCGGGCATTCAGCCCCAGCATTTT. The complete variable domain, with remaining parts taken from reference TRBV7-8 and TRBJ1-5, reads GAGVSQSPRYKVAKRGQDVALRCDPISGHVSLFWYQQALGQGPEFLTYFQNEAQLDKSGLPSDRFFAERPEGSVSTLKIQRTQQEDSAVYLCASSLAAGIQPQHFGDGTRLSIL.